This T cell receptor beta chain was captured in a study of blood T cell repertoires in COVID-19. Study context: Samples came from the United States, Italy and Spain, spanning acute and convalescent COVID-19.

Original handling: From reference gene primer amplification, estimates of nucleated cell counts were derived. Sequencing was performed with immunoSEQ multiplex PCR; in TCRdb, only in-frame clones are kept and a portion is missing. V and J calls and clone size are as listed in that table; D and trimming were resolved from the DNA. The sample has tens of thousands of clones; nearly 90% are singletons. Trimming cost V 1 base and J 4 bases, with 6 bases left between them. CDR3 size: 13 residues. Germline values: CDR1 SGHDT, CDR2 YYEEEE. This sequence was found in a man aged 60 to 75 with active COVID-19. The sample comprised peripheral blood. The chain is built from TRBV5-6 and TRBJ1-5, with a tentative D call TRBD1 (6 bases). CDR3 residues: CASSLTGNQPQHF. The CDR3 region has the DNA TGTGCCAGCAGCTTGACAGGGAATCAGCCCCAGCATTTT.